This T cell receptor (beta chain) was observed in a study of early T cells in non-severe SARS-CoV-2 infection. TCRdb reprocessed the 5' RACE reads with MiXCR, giving one entry per CDR3 protein. The sample yields some 48,000 distinct CDR3 sequences, about 4.1% seen once. The CDR3 spans 13 residues. Trimming left V 6 bases short and J 7 bases short, with 15 bases between. Looked up from germline, CDR1 is MNHNS and CDR2 is SASEGT. The rearrangement joins TRBV6-1 to TRBJ1-2, with unresolved D. This clonotype was obtained from an adult who was a healthcare worker with PCR-confirmed SARS-CoV-2 infection or an uninfected control (not recorded which). The source material was whole blood. The CDR3 region is CASRDDNGLGYTF. The CDR3, as DNA: TGTGCCAGCAGGGACGACAACGGTCTTGGCTACACCTTC.